Following are 24 T cell receptor beta chains from one sample sequenced in a study of T cell responses to AZD1222 COVID-19 vaccine (dated by TCRdb to the early 2020s). The meaning of the sample's time point label: about 28 days (+/-7) after the second vaccine dose. To prepare the library, the immunoSEQ multiplex PCR assay was applied. The immuneACCESS repertoire file appears here via TCRdb, limited to in-frame rearrangements. These files lack a portion of the clones; in checked studies, under half of the deficit traces to unresolved V genes, and the cause of the others is not known. In this sample the table shows tens of thousands of clones, roughly 85% of which occur a single time. About 10% of the sample rests with the top ten. This specimen was peripheral blood, taken 28 days after the second AZD1222 dose. All receptors derive from an adult who received the AZD1222 COVID-19 vaccine.

Turning to this clone: An end of the junction differs from the germline gene, which may be a read error. The chain links TRBV16 to TRBJ2-1; 11 bases are a match to TRBD2. This CDR3 contains 15 residues. Germline CDR1 is KGHSY and CDR2 is FQNENV. The CDR3 reads CASSRGTSGYDEQFF. The CDR3 coding sequence is TGTGCCAGCAGCCGCGGGACTAGCGGCTACGATGAGCAGTTCTTC. Complete variable domain (other parts from reference TRBV16 and TRBJ2-1): GEEVAQTPKHLVRGEGQKAKLYCAPIKGHSYVFWYQQVLKNEFKFLISFQNENVFDETGMPKERFSAKCLPNSPCSLEIQATKLEDSAVYFCASSRGTSGYDEQFFGPGTRLTVL.

The CDR3 nucleotides are TGTGCCAGCAGCTTGTTTGCTAGCGGGGAGACCCAGTACTTC. This translates into CASSLFASGETQYF. The rearrangement links TRBV5-4 to TRBJ2-5, with 8 positions matching TRBD2. CDR1 and CDR2 (germline): SGHNT, YYREEE (reference sequence). The CDR3 extends over 14 amino acids. Trimming took 1 base from V and 5 from J; bases not matched to a gene: 4.

The chain's CDR3 is CATSDEQAPISYNEQFF. CDR3 DNA sequence: TGTGCCACCAGTGACGAACAGGCGCCTATCTCCTACAATGAGCAGTTCTTC. The chain uses TRBV24-1 and TRBJ2-1; D might be TRBD1 (5 bases). Germline assignment: CDR1 KGHDR and CDR2 SFDVKD. This CDR3 spans 17 amino acids. V shed 4 bases and J shed 0 bases, with 15 bases lying between them.

This sequence joins TRBV5-6 and TRBJ2-1; D remains ambiguous. Germline assignment: CDR1 SGHDT and CDR2 YYEEEE. The CDR3 extends over 12 amino acids. Trimming stripped 3 bases from V and 8 bases from J, with 9 bases between. As DNA, the CDR3 is TGTGCCAGCAGCTCCTCATGGTATGAGCAGTTCTTC. Amino acid sequence: CASSSSWYEQFF.

The V gene is TRBV5-4, the J gene TRBJ2-3; 9 bases are a match to TRBD2. The CDR3 loop spans 16 amino acids. V shed 0 bases and J 1 base; nucleotides not matched to a gene: 3. Germline CDR1 reads SGHNT; CDR2 reads YYREEE (reference sequence). The CDR3 DNA sequence: TGTGCCAGCAGCTTGGAACAGCGGGGGGGCACAGATACGCAGTATTTT. Its translation: CASSLEQRGGTDTQYF.

This rearrangement joins TRBV5-4 to TRBJ2-2; D uncertain. V was pared by 5 bases and J by 4 bases, with 15 bases between. CDR1 is SGHNT and CDR2 is YYREEE in the germline V gene (reference sequence). The CDR3 totals 15 residues. The CDR3 region has the DNA TGTGCCAGCAGTTTAGCTACCTTGGGCACCGGGGAGCTGTTTTTT. It is translated as CASSLATLGTGELFF. Based on the CDR3 plus reference TRBV5-4 and TRBJ2-2, the full variable domain is ETGVTQSPTHLIKTRGQQVTLRCSSQSGHNTVSWYQQALGQGPQFIFQYYREEENGRGNFPPRFSGLQFPNYSSELNVNALELDDSALYLCASSLATLGTGELFFGEGSRLTVL.

The chain employs TRBV2 and TRBJ2-7; tentatively, D is TRBD1 (5 bases). The V gene lost 7 bases and the J gene lost 4 bases, with 8 bases spanning the gap. Looked up from germline, CDR1 is SNHLY and CDR2 is FYNNEI. This CDR3 has 11 amino acids. This CDR3 is CASKAGYEQYF. CDR3 sequence (DNA): TGTGCCAGCAAAGCAGGGTACGAGCAGTACTTC.

This clone appeared a single time. This CDR3 is CASTPRGVTEAFF. CDR3 nucleotides: TGTGCCAGCACTCCGCGGGGTGTCACTGAAGCTTTCTTT. The gene calls are TRBV6-5 and TRBJ1-1; D gene unclear. Germline values: CDR1 MNHEY, CDR2 SVGAGI. The CDR3 runs to 13 residues. Trimming pared 7 bases from V and 4 bases from J, leaving 13 bases between.

The V and J genes are TRBV2 and TRBJ2-2; 7 bases are a match to TRBD2. With V trimmed by 8 bases and J by 3 bases, 6 bases remained unmatched. Germline V CDR1 and CDR2: SNHLY, FYNNEI. The CDR3 extends over 14 amino acids. The CDR3 here is CASEGLPYTGELFF. CDR3 nucleotide sequence: TGTGCCAGCGAGGGACTACCCTACACCGGGGAGCTGTTTTTT.

The count of this clone is one. The rearrangement joins TRBV28 to TRBJ1-6, with unresolved D. In germline, CDR1 is MDHEN, CDR2 SYDVKM. This CDR3 is 14 amino acids long. With 2 bases removed from V and 11 bases from J, the gap between germline ends came to 13 bases. CDR3 in amino acids: CASSLRPIRTPLHF. In DNA, the CDR3 is TGTGCCAGCAGTTTACGACCTATAAGAACACCCCTCCACTTT.

The chain uses TRBV5-4 and TRBJ2-2; D might be TRBD2 (7 bases). V dropped 0 bases and J dropped 4 bases, with 13 bases sitting between them. Germline assignment: CDR1 SGHNT and CDR2 YYREEE (reference sequence). This CDR3 spans 16 amino acids. CDR3 in DNA: TGTGCCAGCAGCTTGGTGGGGGGGGCCCCCACCGGGGAGCTGTTTTTT. It specifies CASSLVGGAPTGELFF.

The chain uses TRBV6-4 and TRBJ2-2; D gene ambiguous. CDR3 length: 14 residues. V was pared by 2 bases and J by 7 bases, with 11 bases between. CDR1 MRHNA and CDR2 SNTAGT come from the germline V gene. The CDR3 DNA reads as TGTGCCAGCAGTGACGGTCCCTCGGGCGGGGAGCTGTTTTTT. Translating it yields CASSDGPSGGELFF.

With respect to this clone: This sample includes further DNA sequences coding for the same CDR3. V is TRBV19 and J is TRBJ1-1, with D unclear. Per germline, CDR1 LNHDA and CDR2 SQIVND (reference sequence). The CDR3 extends over 13 amino acids. V gave up 1 base and J gave up 0 bases, with 3 bases separating them. In DNA form, the CDR3 reads TGTGCCAGTAGTATAGCAGTGAACACTGAAGCTTTCTTT. Its protein is CASSIAVNTEAFF.

The genes are TRBV19 and TRBJ1-4; D is possibly TRBD1 (5 bases). CDR1 is LNHDA, CDR2 SQIVND, per germline (reference sequence). The length of the CDR3 is 15 residues. The V gene lost 6 bases and the J gene lost 8 bases, with 19 bases spanning the gap. CDR3 protein: CASSRAGTLGEKLFF. CDR3 nucleotides: TGTGCCAGTAGCCGGGCGGGGACGTTAGGGGAAAAACTGTTTTTT.

This chain links TRBV5-5 with TRBJ2-3; TRBD2 matches 7 bases. CDR3 length equals 15 residues. CDR1 and CDR2 (germline): SGHKS, YYEKEE (reference sequence). Trimming cost V 4 bases and J 5 bases; bases outside gene matches: 10. CDR3 residues: CASSAGGGAGDTQYF. The CDR3, as DNA: TGTGCCAGCAGCGCTGGGGGAGGGGCCGGAGATACGCAGTATTTT. Full variable domain (rest looked up from reference TRBV5-5 and TRBJ2-3): DAGVTQSPTHLIKTRGQQVTLRCSPISGHKSVSWYQQVLGQGPQFIFQYYEKEERGRGNFPDRFSARQFPNYSSELNVNALLLGDSALYLCASSAGGGAGDTQYFGPGTRLTVL.

The chain couples TRBV6-5 to TRBJ2-7; 8 bases are shared with TRBD1. Trimming at V came to 6 bases and at J to 3 bases, leaving 7 bases not matched to a gene. The CDR3 consists of 14 residues. CDR1 and CDR2 from the germline V gene are MNHEY and SVGAGI. Here the CDR3 reads CASRGQGVSYEQYF. CDR3 coding DNA: TGTGCCAGCAGAGGACAGGGAGTAAGCTACGAGCAGTACTTC.

This rearrangement joins TRBV24-1 to TRBJ1-2; D gene ambiguous. The CDR3 consists of 12 residues. From germline, CDR1 is KGHDR and CDR2 SFDVKD. V dropped 4 bases and J dropped 0 bases, with 2 bases sitting between them. CDR3 DNA sequence: TGTGCCACCAGTGAAACTAACTATGGCTACACCTTC. Amino acids: CATSETNYGYTF.

This clone was recorded only once. The rearrangement links TRBV27 to TRBJ1-4; D perhaps matches TRBD1 (5 bases). The CDR3 covers 16 residues. Germline V gives CDR1 MNHEY, CDR2 SMNVEV (reference sequence). V was shortened by 4 bases and J by 4 bases, with 16 bases between the two germline ends. CDR3 region: CASSSRGTWNNEKLFF. The CDR3 nucleotides read TGTGCCAGCAGTTCGAGAGGGACCTGGAATAATGAAAAACTGTTTTTT.

The V call is TRBV6-5, the J call TRBJ1-5; 7 bases agree with TRBD1. Germline loops: CDR1 MNHEY, CDR2 SVGAGI. The CDR3 has 14 amino acids. With 10 bases clipped from V and 4 bases from J, the junction kept 10 bases outside the gene matches. CDR3 in amino acids: CATTWEGQNQPQHF. For the CDR3, the DNA is TGTGCCACCACCTGGGAGGGACAGAATCAGCCCCAGCATTTT.

A few counts support this clone. This chain uses TRBV28 with TRBJ1-3, with 7 nucleotides matching TRBD1. This CDR3 contains 15 residues. CDR1 and CDR2 (germline): MDHEN, SYDVKM. V dropped 7 bases and J dropped 9; count of bases not matched to a gene: 15. The CDR3 spells CASTTGDVSQGTIYF. The CDR3 nucleotides read TGTGCCAGCACAACAGGGGATGTAAGTCAAGGCACCATATATTTT.

CDR3 sequence (DNA): TGTGCCAGCAGTCCGACAAGTAACTATGGCTACACCTTC. Translating gives CASSPTSNYGYTF. This chain joins TRBV7-9 and TRBJ1-2; D is uncertain. Trimming removed 6 bases from V and 1 base from J, with 9 bases in between. CDR3 length: 13 residues. Germline-derived CDR1 and CDR2 are SEHNR and FQNEAQ (reference sequence).

The CDR3 sequence: CSASQPGLGMGEQFF. CDR3 DNA: TGCAGTGCTAGTCAACCGGGACTGGGCATGGGTGAGCAGTTCTTC. V and J are TRBV20-1 and TRBJ2-1; tentative D call: TRBD2 (6 bases). V lost 3 bases and J 9 bases, leaving 21 bases between the germline ends. The germline V gene has CDR1 DFQATT and CDR2 SNEGSKA (reference sequence). The CDR3 extends over 15 amino acids.

This clone was recorded a few times. The V call is TRBV14, the J call TRBJ1-3; no reliable D call. The germline V gene has CDR1 SGHDN and CDR2 FVKESK. The CDR3 consists of 17 residues. DNA of the CDR3: TGTGTGAGTCGGTCTGGGGTCTTCCTCCACTCTGGAAACACCATATATTTT. This encodes CVSRSGVFLHSGNTIYF.

The V and J genes are TRBV2 and TRBJ1-1, with D unclear. Trimming removed 2 bases at V and 4 bases at J, with 2 bases between. Per germline, CDR1 SNHLY and CDR2 FYNNEI. The CDR3 extends over 11 amino acids. CDR3 bases: TGTGCCAGCAGTGAATTCACTGAAGCTTTCTTT. Protein: CASSEFTEAFF.